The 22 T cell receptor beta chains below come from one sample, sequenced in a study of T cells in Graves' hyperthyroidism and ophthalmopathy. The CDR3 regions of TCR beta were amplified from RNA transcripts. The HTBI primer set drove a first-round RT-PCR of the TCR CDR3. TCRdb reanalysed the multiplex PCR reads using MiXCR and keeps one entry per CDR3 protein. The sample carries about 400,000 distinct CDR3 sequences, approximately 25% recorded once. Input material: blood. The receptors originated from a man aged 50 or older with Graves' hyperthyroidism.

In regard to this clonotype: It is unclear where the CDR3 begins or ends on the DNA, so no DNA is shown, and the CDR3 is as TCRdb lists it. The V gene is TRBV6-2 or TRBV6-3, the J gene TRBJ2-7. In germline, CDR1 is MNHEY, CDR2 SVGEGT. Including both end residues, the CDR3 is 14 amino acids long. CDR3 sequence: CASSSSDDSYEQYF.

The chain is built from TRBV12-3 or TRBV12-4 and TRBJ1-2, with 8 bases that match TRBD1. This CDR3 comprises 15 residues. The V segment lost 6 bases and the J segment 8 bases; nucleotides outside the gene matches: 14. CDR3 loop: CASRNPGGKPGGYTF. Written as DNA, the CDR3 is TGTGCCAGCAGGAATCCAGGGGGCAAACCTGGGGGCTACACCTTC.

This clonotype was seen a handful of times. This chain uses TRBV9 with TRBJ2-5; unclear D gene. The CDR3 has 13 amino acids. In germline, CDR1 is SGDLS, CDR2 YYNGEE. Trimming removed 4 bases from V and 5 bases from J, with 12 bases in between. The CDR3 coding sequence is TGTGCCAGCAGCCCCGGCTTTCGGGAGACCCAGTACTTC. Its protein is CASSPGFRETQYF.

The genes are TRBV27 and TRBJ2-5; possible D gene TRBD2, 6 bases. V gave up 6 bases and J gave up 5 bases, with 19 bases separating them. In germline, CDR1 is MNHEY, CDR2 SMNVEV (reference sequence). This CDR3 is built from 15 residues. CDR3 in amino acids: CASRRVLGGSETQYF. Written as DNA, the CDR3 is TGTGCCAGCAGAAGAGTCCTCGGGGGTTCGGAGACCCAGTACTTC.

The CDR3 sequence: CASSMRNRDTGELFF. CDR3 bases: TGTGCCAGTAGTATGCGCAACAGGGACACCGGGGAGCTGTTTTTT. The gene calls are TRBV19 and TRBJ2-2; TRBD1 might be the D (6 bases). This CDR3 is 15 amino acids long. The V gene's germline CDR1 is LNHDA and CDR2 SQIVND (reference sequence). V was cut by 3 bases and J by 3 bases, with 11 bases left in between.

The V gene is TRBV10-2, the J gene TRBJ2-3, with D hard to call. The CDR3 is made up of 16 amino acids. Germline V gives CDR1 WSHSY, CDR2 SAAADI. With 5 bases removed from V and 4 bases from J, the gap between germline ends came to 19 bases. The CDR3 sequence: CASSPSGDEVADTQYF. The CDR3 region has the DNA TGCGCCAGCAGTCCGTCGGGCGACGAGGTAGCAGATACGCAGTATTTT.

CDR3: CATRRLAGEQYF. The CDR3 region has the DNA TGTGCCACCCGGCGACTAGCTGGCGAGCAGTACTTC. The chain carries TRBV2 and TRBJ2-7; TRBD2 matches 7 bases. V trimming: 10 bases; J trimming: 6 bases; junction bases outside the gene matches: 9. Germline V gives CDR1 SNHLY, CDR2 FYNNEI. The CDR3 is 12 amino acids.

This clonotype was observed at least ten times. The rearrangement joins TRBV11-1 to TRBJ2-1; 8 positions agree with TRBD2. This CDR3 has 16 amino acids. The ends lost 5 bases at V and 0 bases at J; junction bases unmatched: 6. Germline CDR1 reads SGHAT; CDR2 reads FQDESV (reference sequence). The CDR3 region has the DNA TGTGCCAGCAGCGACTTAGCGGGAAGCTCCTACAATGAGCAGTTCTTC. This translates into CASSDLAGSSYNEQFF.

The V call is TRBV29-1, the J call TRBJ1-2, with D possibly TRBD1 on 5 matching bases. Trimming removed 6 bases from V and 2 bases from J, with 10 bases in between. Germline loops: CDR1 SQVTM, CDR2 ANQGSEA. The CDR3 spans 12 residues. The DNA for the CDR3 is TGCAGCGTCGGACGGACAAACTATGGCTACACCTTC. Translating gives CSVGRTNYGYTF.

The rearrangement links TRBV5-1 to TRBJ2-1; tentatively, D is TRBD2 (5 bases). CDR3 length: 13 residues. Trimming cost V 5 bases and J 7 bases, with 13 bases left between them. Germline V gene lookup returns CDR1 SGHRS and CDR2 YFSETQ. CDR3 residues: CASREASRNEQFF. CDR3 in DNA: TGCGCCAGCAGGGAGGCCTCTCGAAATGAGCAGTTCTTC.

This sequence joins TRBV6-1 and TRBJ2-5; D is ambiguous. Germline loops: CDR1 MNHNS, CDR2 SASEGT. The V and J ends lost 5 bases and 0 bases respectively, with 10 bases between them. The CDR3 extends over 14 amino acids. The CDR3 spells CASSSDNYQETQYF. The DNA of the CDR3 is TGTGCCAGCAGTTCTGACAACTACCAAGAGACCCAGTACTTC.

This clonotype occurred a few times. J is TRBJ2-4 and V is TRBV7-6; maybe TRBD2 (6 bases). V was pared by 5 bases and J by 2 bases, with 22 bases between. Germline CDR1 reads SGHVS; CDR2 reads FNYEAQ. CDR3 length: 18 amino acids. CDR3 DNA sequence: TGTGCCAGCAGCCCCTCGACTGGAGGGCCGAGAACCAAAAACATTCAGTACTTC. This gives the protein CASSPSTGGPRTKNIQYF.

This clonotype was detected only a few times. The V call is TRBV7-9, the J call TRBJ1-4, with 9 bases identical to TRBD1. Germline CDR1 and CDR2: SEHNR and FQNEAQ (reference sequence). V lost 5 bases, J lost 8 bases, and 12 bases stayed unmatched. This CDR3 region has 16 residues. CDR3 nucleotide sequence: TGTGCCAGCAGCCCAGTAGTGGGGACAGGGCCAGAAAAACTGTTTTTT. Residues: CASSPVVGTGPEKLFF.

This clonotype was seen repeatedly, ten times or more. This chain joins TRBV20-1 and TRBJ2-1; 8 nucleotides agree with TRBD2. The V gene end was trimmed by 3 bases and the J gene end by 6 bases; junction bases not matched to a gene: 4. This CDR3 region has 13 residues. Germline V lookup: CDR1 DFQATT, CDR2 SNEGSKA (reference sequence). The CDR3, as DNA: TGCAGTGCTAGCGGGAGGGTAGTCAATGAGCAGTTCTTC. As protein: CSASGRVVNEQFF.

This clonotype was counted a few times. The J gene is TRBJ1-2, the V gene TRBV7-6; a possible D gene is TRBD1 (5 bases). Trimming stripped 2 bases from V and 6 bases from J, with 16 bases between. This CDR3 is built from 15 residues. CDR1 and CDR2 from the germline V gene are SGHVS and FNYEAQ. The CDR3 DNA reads TGTGCCAGCAGCTTAAGGGCGGGCAGGGACCATGGCTACACCTTC. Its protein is CASSLRAGRDHGYTF.

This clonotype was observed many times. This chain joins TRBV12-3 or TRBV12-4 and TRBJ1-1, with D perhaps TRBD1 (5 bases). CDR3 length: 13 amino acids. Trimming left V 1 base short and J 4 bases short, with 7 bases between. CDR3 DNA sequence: TGTGCCAGCAGTTTAGAGGGGCGCACTGAAGCTTTCTTT. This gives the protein CASSLEGRTEAFF.

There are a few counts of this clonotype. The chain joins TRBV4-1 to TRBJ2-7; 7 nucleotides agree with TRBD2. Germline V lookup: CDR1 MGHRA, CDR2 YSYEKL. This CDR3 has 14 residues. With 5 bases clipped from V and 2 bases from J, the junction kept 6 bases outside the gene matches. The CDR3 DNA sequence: TGCGCCAGCAGCACAAGTGGGGGGGCCTACGAGCAGTACTTC. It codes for CASSTSGGAYEQYF.

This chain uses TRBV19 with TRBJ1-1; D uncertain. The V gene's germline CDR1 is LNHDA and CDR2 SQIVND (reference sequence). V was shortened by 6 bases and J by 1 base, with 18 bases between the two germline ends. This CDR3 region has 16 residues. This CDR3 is CASSIFHAGGNTEAFF. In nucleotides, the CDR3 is TGTGCCAGTAGCATCTTCCATGCGGGTGGGAACACTGAAGCTTTCTTT.

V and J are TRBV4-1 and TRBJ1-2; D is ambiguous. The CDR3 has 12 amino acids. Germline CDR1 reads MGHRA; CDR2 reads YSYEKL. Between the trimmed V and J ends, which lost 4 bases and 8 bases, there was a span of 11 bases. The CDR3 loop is CASSPESAGYTF. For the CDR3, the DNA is TGCGCCAGCAGCCCGGAGTCGGCGGGCTACACCTTC.

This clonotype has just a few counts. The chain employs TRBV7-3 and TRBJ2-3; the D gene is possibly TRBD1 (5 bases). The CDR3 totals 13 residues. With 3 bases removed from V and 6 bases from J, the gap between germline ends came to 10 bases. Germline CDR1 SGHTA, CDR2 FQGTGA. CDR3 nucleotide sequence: TGTGCCAGCAGCTTCCAGGGCGACGATACGCAGTATTTT. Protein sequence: CASSFQGDDTQYF.

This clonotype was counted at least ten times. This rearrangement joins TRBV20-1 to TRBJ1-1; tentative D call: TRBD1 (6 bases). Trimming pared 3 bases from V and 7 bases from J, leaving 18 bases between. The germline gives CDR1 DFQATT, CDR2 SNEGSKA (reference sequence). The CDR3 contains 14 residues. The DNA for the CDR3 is TGCAGTGCTAGGCCAGGTGGGGGCACAGGTGAAGCTTTCTTT. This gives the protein CSARPGGGTGEAFF.

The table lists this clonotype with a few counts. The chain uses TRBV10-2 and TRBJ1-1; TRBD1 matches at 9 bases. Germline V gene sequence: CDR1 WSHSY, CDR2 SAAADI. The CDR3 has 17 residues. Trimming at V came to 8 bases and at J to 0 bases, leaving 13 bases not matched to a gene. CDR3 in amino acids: CASLNTGQGYMNTEAFF. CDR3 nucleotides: TGCGCCAGCCTCAACACGGGACAGGGATACATGAACACTGAAGCTTTCTTT.